This TCR beta chain stems from a study of blood T cell repertoires in COVID-19. Study at large: PBMCs, B-cell-depleted T cells, or T cells were the source of the cDNA or gDNA that made up the material.

Per the authors' pipeline: The authors estimated nucleated cell counts from reference gene primer amplification. Using immunoSEQ multiplex PCR, the repertoire was profiled, and TCRdb retains in-frame clones only, with some absent. From that table come the V and J calls and clone size; the DNA was used to work out D and trimming. This table holds more than 120,000 clones, approximately 85% found once. The CDR3 extends over 14 amino acids. Germline loops: CDR1 SNHLY, CDR2 FYNNEI. V was cut by 0 bases and J by 3 bases, with 9 bases left in between. The receptor's source is a human donor with acute or convalescent COVID-19. The donor label of this sample is uncertain. The chain links TRBV2 to TRBJ2-7; a possible D gene is TRBD1 (5 bases). Sequencing was carried out using peripheral blood. The CDR3 region is CASSEAAQGYEQYF. The CDR3 DNA reads as TGTGCCAGCAGTGAAGCAGCGCAGGGCTACGAGCAGTACTTC.